The clone carrying this TCR beta chain was counted ten times or more. Amplified TCR beta CDR3 regions came from RNA transcripts. The TCR CDR3 first-round RT-PCR relied on the HTBI primer set. In TCRdb, the multiplex PCR reads were re-called with MiXCR into one record per CDR3 protein. Seen here are 350,000 to 400,000 distinct CDR3 sequences, about a fifth observed once, and the top ten hold about 4%. Germline assignment: CDR1 MGHRA and CDR2 YSYEKL. With V trimmed by 4 bases and J by 7 bases, 4 bases remained unmatched. This CDR3 has 14 residues. The source of the sample is a study of T cells in Graves' hyperthyroidism and ophthalmopathy. At the level of the study: At initial diagnosis, before any treatment had begun, peripheral blood was obtained.

Specimen: blood. The sequence was obtained from a woman aged 18-29 years with Graves' hyperthyroidism. The chain combines TRBV4-1 with TRBJ1-5; TRBD1 agrees at 10 bases. CDR3 amino acids: CASSPKTGGQPQHF. CDR3 sequence (DNA): TGCGCCAGCAGCCCTAAGACAGGGGGCCAGCCCCAGCATTTT.